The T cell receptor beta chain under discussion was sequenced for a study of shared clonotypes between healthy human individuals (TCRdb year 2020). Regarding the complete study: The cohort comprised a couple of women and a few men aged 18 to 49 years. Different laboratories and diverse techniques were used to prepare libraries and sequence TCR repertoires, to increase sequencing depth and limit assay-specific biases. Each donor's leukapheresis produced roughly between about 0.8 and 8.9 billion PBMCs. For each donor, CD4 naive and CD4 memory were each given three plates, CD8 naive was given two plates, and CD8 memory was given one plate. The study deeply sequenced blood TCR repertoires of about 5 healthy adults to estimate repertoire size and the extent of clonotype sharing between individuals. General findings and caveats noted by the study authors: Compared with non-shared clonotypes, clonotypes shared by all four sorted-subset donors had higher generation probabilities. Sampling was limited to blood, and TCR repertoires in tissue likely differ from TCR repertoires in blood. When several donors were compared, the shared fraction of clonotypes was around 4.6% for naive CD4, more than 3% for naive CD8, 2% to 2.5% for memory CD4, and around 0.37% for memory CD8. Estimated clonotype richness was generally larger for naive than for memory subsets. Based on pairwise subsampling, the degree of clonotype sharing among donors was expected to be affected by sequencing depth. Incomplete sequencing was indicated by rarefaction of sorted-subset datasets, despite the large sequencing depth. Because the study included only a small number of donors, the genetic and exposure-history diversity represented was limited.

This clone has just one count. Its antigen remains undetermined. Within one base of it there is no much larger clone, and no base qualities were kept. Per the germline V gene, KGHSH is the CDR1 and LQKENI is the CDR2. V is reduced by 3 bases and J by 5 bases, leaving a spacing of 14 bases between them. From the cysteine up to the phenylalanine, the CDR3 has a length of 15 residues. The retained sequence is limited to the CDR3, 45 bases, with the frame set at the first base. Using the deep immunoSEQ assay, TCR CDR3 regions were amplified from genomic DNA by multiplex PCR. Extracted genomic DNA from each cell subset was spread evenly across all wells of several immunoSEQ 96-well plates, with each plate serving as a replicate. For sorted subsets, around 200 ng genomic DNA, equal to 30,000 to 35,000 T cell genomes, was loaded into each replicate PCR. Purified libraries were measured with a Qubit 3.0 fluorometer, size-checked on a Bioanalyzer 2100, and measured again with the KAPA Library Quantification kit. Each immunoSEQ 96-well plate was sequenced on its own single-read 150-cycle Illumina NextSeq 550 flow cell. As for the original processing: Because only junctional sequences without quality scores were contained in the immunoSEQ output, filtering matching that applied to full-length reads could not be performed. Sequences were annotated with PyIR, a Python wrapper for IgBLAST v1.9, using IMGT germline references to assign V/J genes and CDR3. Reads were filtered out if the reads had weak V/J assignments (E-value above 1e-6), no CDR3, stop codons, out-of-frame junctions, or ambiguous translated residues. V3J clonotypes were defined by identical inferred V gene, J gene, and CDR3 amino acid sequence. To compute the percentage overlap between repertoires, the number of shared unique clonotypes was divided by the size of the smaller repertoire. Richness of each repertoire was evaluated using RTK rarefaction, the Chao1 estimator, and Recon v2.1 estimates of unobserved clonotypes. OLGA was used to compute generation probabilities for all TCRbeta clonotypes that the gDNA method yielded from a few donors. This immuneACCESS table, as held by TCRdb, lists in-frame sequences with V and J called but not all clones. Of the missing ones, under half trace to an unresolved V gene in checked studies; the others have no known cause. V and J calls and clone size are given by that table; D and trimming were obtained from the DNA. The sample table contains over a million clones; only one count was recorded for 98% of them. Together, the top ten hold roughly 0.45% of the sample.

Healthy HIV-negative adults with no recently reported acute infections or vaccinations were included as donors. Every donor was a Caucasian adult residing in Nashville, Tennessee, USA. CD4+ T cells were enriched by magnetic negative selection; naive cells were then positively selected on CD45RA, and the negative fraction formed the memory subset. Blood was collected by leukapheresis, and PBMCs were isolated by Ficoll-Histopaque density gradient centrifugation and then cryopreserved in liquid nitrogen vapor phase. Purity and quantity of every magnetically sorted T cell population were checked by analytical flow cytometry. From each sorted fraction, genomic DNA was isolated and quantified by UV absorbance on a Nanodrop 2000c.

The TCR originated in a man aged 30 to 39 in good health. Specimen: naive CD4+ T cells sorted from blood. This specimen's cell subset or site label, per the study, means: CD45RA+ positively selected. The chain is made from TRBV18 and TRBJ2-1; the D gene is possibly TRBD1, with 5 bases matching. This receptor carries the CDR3 CASSPTVSLDNEQFF. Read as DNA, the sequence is TGTGCCAGCTCACCGACAGTTTCTCTGGACAATGAGCAGTTCTTC. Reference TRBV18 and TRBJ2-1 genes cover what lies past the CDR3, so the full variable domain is NAGVMQNPRHLVRRRGQEARLRCSPMKGHSHVYWYRQLPEEGLKFMVYLQKENIIDESGMPKERFSAEFPKEGPSILRIQQVVRGDSAAYFCASSPTVSLDNEQFFGPGTRLTVL.